Detailed here is one T cell receptor beta chain. Its antigen is still unknown. One end of the junction does not line up with germline, which may come from a read error. The data stem from a study of T cells in Graves' hyperthyroidism and ophthalmopathy. Study at large: Sampling of peripheral blood happened at initial diagnosis, prior to any treatment.

RNA transcripts gave rise to amplified TCR beta CDR3 regions. The TCR CDR3 was amplified in a first-round RT-PCR using the HTBI primer set. TCRdb reanalysed the multiplex PCR reads using MiXCR and keeps one entry per CDR3 protein. The sample lists about 290,000 distinct CDR3 sequences; roughly 19% were seen once. Study-level points and caveats: Most thyroid clonotypes with frequency above 0.001 were detected in blood.

For ophthalmopathy patients, the Clinical Activity Score was at least 3 and the NOSPECS grade at least 4; duration was under 3 months. It was roughly 10 ml of fresh peripheral blood that supplied the PBMCs. The TCR comes from a man over 45 with Graves' ophthalmopathy. Source material: blood.

CDR3: CATSRAGQGVYNERFF. CDR3 bases: TGTGCCACCAGCAGAGCCGGACAGGGAGTCTACAATGAGCGGTTCTTC. V gene TRBV15 combines with J gene TRBJ2-1, with 8 bases aligning to TRBD1. Germline V gives CDR1 LNHNV, CDR2 YYDKDF (reference sequence). CDR3 length: 16 amino acids.